This T cell receptor (beta chain) was sequenced during a study of beta chain features in type 1 diabetes. Study-wide findings and caveats: In type 1 diabetes patients, VDJ junctions had fewer insertions; deletions at these junctions were more frequent. Comparison showed that naive, central memory and Treg TCRB repertoires appeared more similar among patients than among healthy donors. Shorter TCRB CDR3s, moderately but significantly so, were found in Type 1 diabetes patients in all four CD4+ subsets.

Reverse transcription of all isolated RNA meant that expressed TCRB transcripts were sequenced. TCRdb's copy holds only in-frame clones and misses some; the assay was immunoSEQ multiplex PCR. Here the sample spans 300,000 to 450,000 clones, roughly 13% being singletons. Note on this clone: The antigen remains undetermined.

The CDR3 covers 16 residues. From germline, CDR1 is SGHRS and CDR2 YFSETQ. The V gene end was trimmed by 4 bases and the J gene end by 2 bases; junction bases not matched to a gene: 10. It was via CD45RO/CCR7/CD25/CD127/CD95/CD27 that CD4+ naive, central memory, regulatory and stem cell-like memory cells were sorted. The chain joins TRBV5-1 to TRBJ1-1; 8 bases fit TRBD1. The receptor was derived from a woman between 18 and 29 years old with type 1 diabetes. Sequences were obtained from naive CD4+ T cells from blood. The CDR3 nucleotides read TGCGCCAGCAGCCCGCGGACAGGGAGCGAAAACACTGAAGCTTTCTTT. Amino acids: CASSPRTGSENTEAFF.